These 22 T cell receptor beta chains share one sample of origin, sequenced in a study of vaccination effects on CD4 cells after COVID-19. Antigens for these TCRs are unknown. Sequencing in the ViraFEST assay came after antigen-specific CD4+ T cells had been expanded with viral peptide pools, which were used to stimulate PBMC. Culture lasted about ten days before CD4+ T cell isolation. Every participant took two doses of the BNT162b2 or mRNA-1273 vaccine. The repertoire was sequenced with immunoSEQ multiplex PCR; TCRdb's copy has only in-frame clones and lacks some. This sample has 25,000 to 30,000 clones, with 70% to 75% found just once. Sequencing was performed on CD4+ T cells from PBMCs cultured with HCoV-NL63 spike peptides, taken after COVID-19 vaccination. The receptor set was obtained from a human donor who received a COVID-19 vaccine.

The V and J genes are TRBV6-5 and TRBJ1-4; D is perhaps TRBD1 (5 bases). The germline V and J ends were trimmed by 0 bases and 5 bases, with 13 bases remaining between them. The germline V gene encodes CDR1 MNHEY and CDR2 SVGAGI. CDR3 length: 16 residues. In DNA form, the CDR3 reads TGTGCCAGCAGTTACTCCGAGGGGTCCCCGAATGAAAAACTGTTTTTT. As protein: CASSYSEGSPNEKLFF.

This chain's CDR3 is CASRPGLAGGNPSTDTQYF. Written as DNA, the CDR3 is TGCGCCAGCAGGCCGGGACTAGCGGGGGGAAACCCTAGCACAGATACGCAGTATTTT. The rearrangement uses TRBV10-2 and TRBJ2-3; 15 nucleotides line up with TRBD2. The CDR3 runs 19 residues. Losses at the gene ends were 6 bases for V and 0 bases for J; bases not matched to a gene: 10. Looked up from germline, CDR1 is WSHSY and CDR2 is SAAADI.

This clone occurred a few times. This chain uses TRBV6-5 with TRBJ2-7; D call uncertain. Germline V gene data show CDR1 as MNHEY and CDR2 as SVGAGI. The CDR3 contains 14 residues. V shed 6 bases and J shed 0 bases, with 12 bases lying between them. CDR3 coding DNA: TGTGCCAGCAGGCCCACAGTTGCCTCCTACGAGCAGTACTTC. It is translated as CASRPTVASYEQYF.

The rearrangement joins TRBV6-5 to TRBJ2-7; TRBD2 matches at 8 bases. The germline V gene encodes CDR1 MNHEY and CDR2 SVGAGI. CDR3 length equals 14 residues. With V trimmed by 6 bases and J by 1 base, 5 bases remained unmatched. The CDR3 DNA reads as TGTGCCAGCAGCGGGACTAGTGGGTCCTACGAGCAGTACTTC. Amino acids: CASSGTSGSYEQYF.

In its sample, this clone was seen a few times. The chain uses TRBV27 and TRBJ1-2; D gene ambiguous. Germline CDR1 and CDR2: MNHEY and SMNVEV (reference sequence). The CDR3 runs 13 residues. Trimming removed 2 bases at V and 7 bases at J, with 11 bases between. The CDR3 loop is CASSLTSLGGYTF. DNA for the CDR3: TGTGCCAGCAGTTTAACATCGCTGGGTGGCTACACCTTC.

This clone was recorded a few times. The chain combines TRBV24-1 with TRBJ2-1; 13 nucleotides match TRBD2. Germline loops: CDR1 KGHDR, CDR2 SFDVKD. V lost 5 bases, J lost 1 base, and 7 bases stayed unmatched. CDR3 length: 18 amino acids. In DNA form, the CDR3 reads TGTGCCACCAGTGCAATAAGGACTAGCGGGGGTTCCTACAATGAGCAGTTCTTC. Translation gives CATSAIRTSGGSYNEQFF.

The chain couples TRBV21-1 to TRBJ2-3; the DNA was not compared with TRBD2, the D call given in the table. TRBV21-1 constitutes a pseudogene. There are 15 residues in the CDR3. The CDR3 DNA follows: TGTGCCAGCAGCATTATATACGGAGCCACAGATACGCAGTATTTT. This translates into CASSIIYGATDTQYF.

The genes are TRBV6-1 and TRBJ1-4; 8 bases are a match to TRBD1. The CDR3 has 14 residues. Germline CDR1 and CDR2: MNHNS and SASEGT. V lost 1 base, J lost 8 bases, and 3 bases stayed unmatched. CDR3 region: CASSEGTGREKLFF. In DNA form, the CDR3 reads TGTGCCAGCAGTGAAGGGACAGGGAGGGAAAAACTGTTTTTT.

The chain links TRBV28 to TRBJ2-1; 10 bases align to TRBD2. Losses at the gene ends were 4 bases for V and 0 bases for J; bases not matched to a gene: 6. Germline V lookup: CDR1 MDHEN, CDR2 SYDVKM. CDR3 length: 17 amino acids. The DNA for the CDR3 is TGTGCCAGCAGTTCGCCTAGCGGGAGCACCTCCTACAATGAGCAGTTCTTC. Protein product: CASSSPSGSTSYNEQFF.

This chain connects TRBV9 to TRBJ2-1; D unresolved. This CDR3 has 14 residues. The germline CDR1 and CDR2 sequences are SGDLS and YYNGEE. Trimming removed 0 bases from V and 9 bases from J, with 13 bases in between. CDR3 sequence (DNA): TGTGCCAGCAGCGTAGCCGGGCTCCCAGGTGAGCAGTTCTTC. It translates to CASSVAGLPGEQFF.

This chain connects TRBV7-9 to TRBJ2-5, with D perhaps assigned TRBD1 or TRBD2 (6 bases each). The CDR3 has 15 residues. Looked up from germline, CDR1 is SEHNR and CDR2 is FQNEAQ (reference sequence). Trimming took off 2 bases at V and 0 bases at J, with 10 bases between the two ends. CDR3 in DNA: TGTGCCAGCAGCTTACGAGGGGGGTACCAAGAGACCCAGTACTTC. As protein: CASSLRGGYQETQYF.

CDR3 residues: CASSPRTSEGLGSEQFF. CDR3 in DNA: TGTGCCAGCAGCCCAAGGACTAGCGAGGGGTTAGGGAGTGAGCAGTTCTTC. The rearrangement joins TRBV7-9 to TRBJ2-1, with 9 bases fitting TRBD2. The CDR3 covers 17 residues. Germline V gives CDR1 SEHNR, CDR2 FQNEAQ (reference sequence). The junction had 17 bases not matched to a gene; V was cut back by 5 bases and J by 9 bases.

This chain links TRBV7-8 with TRBJ2-5; 7 positions agree with TRBD1. V was pared by 6 bases and J by 4 bases, with 14 bases of the junction left unmatched. The germline V gene encodes CDR1 SGHVS and CDR2 FQNEAQ. CDR3 size: 16 residues. The CDR3: CASSRLLTGQGETQYF. The DNA for the CDR3 is TGTGCCAGCAGTAGACTCCTGACAGGGCAGGGAGAGACCCAGTACTTC. The whole variable domain, filled in from reference TRBV7-8 and TRBJ2-5, reads GAGVSQSPRYKVAKRGQDVALRCDPISGHVSLFWYQQALGQGPEFLTYFQNEAQLDKSGLPSDRFFAERPEGSVSTLKIQRTQQEDSAVYLCASSRLLTGQGETQYFGPGTRLLVL.

The chain combines TRBV2 with TRBJ2-7; TRBD1 matches at 10 bases. This CDR3 comprises 15 residues. Unmatched junction bases numbered 6, after V lost 6 bases and J lost 1 base. Germline lookup yields CDR1 SNHLY and CDR2 FYNNEI. The CDR3 spells CASSVRQGASYEQYF. CDR3 nucleotides: TGTGCCAGCAGCGTTAGACAGGGGGCTTCCTACGAGCAGTACTTC.

Only one count was recorded for this clone. The chain has TRBV2 and TRBJ1-3; no clear D gene. V gave up 8 bases and J gave up 3 bases, with 17 bases separating them. The CDR3 has 15 residues. Germline-derived CDR1 and CDR2 are SNHLY and FYNNEI. DNA for the CDR3: TGTGCCAGCTGGTTTGGGTCCACGGGTGGAAACACCATATATTTT. Translated: CASWFGSTGGNTIYF. Filled out from reference TRBV2 and TRBJ1-3, the complete variable domain reads EPEVTQTPSHQVTQMGQEVILRCVPISNHLYFYWYRQILGQKVEFLVSFYNNEISEKSEIFDDQFSVERPDGSNFTLKIRSTKLEDSAMYFCASWFGSTGGNTIYFGEGSWLTVV.

The table lists this clone with a few counts. V and J are TRBV27 and TRBJ2-3; 10 bases line up with TRBD1. V shed 5 bases and J 2 bases; nucleotides not matched to a gene: 4. The CDR3 runs to 15 residues. Germline-derived CDR1 and CDR2 are MNHEY and SMNVEV (reference sequence). The CDR3 region has the DNA TGTGCCAGCAGTACCCGACAGGGGGCCACAGATACGCAGTATTTT. It yields the protein CASSTRQGATDTQYF.

This rearrangement joins TRBV7-9 to TRBJ2-7; no clear D gene. Germline assignment: CDR1 SEHNR and CDR2 FQNEAQ (reference sequence). CDR3 length: 11 amino acids. Between the trimmed V and J ends, which lost 2 bases and 3 bases, there was a span of 2 bases. CDR3 DNA sequence: TGTGCCAGCAGCTTAAGCTACGAGCAGTACTTC. This encodes CASSLSYEQYF.

The chain uses TRBV11-2 and TRBJ2-3; TRBD2 matches at 7 bases. Germline values: CDR1 SGHAT, CDR2 FQNNGV. This CDR3 is built from 17 residues. The J segment lost 6 bases and the V segment lost 3 bases, leaving 15 bases of the junction unmatched. The CDR3: CASSFLAAAGVYDTQYF. As DNA, the CDR3 is TGTGCCAGCAGCTTTTTAGCTGCGGCGGGGGTATACGATACGCAGTATTTT.

This chain joins TRBV4-1 and TRBJ1-6; 7 bases match TRBD1. CDR1 MGHRA and CDR2 YSYEKL come from the germline V gene. There are 18 residues in the CDR3. With 1 base clipped from V and 10 bases from J, the junction kept 16 bases outside the gene matches. The CDR3 DNA follows: TGCGCCAGCAGCCAAGTCTTCCCCTCCGCAGGGGGGCGGTCACCCCTCCACTTT. Translating gives CASSQVFPSAGGRSPLHF.

The chain carries TRBV27 and TRBJ1-2; 8 nucleotides line up with TRBD1. The germline V gene has CDR1 MNHEY and CDR2 SMNVEV (reference sequence). The CDR3 is 15 residues long. The V segment lost 5 bases and the J segment 7 bases; nucleotides outside the gene matches: 12. DNA of the CDR3: TGTGCCAGCAGTCCGCTGACGGGGGACAGGCGTGGCTACACCTTC. This sequence encodes CASSPLTGDRRGYTF.

V usage is TRBV12-3 or TRBV12-4 and J usage is TRBJ1-2; no clear D. This CDR3 has 13 amino acids. V was cut by 7 bases and J by 10 bases, with 19 bases left in between. CDR3 amino acids: CASTPMDGLVYTF. CDR3 bases: TGTGCCAGCACCCCTATGGACGGCTTGGTCTACACCTTC.

The chain employs TRBV18 and TRBJ1-5; tentatively, D is TRBD1 (5 bases). Germline V lookup: CDR1 KGHSH, CDR2 LQKENI. The CDR3 is 14 residues long. With 3 bases removed from V and 3 bases from J, the gap between germline ends came to 9 bases. CDR3 bases: TGTGCCAGCTCACCCCAGGGATTCAATCAGCCCCAGCATTTT. Amino acid sequence: CASSPQGFNQPQHF.